Detailed here is one T cell receptor beta chain. The antigen is unknown. This entry comes from a study of T cell repertoires in cytomegalovirus infection. Study-level background: Use of recently identified HLA-C-restricted and well-studied HLA-B-restricted CMV epitopes was part of the study. From public TCR beta signatures came an indication of both CMV infection and matching HLA type.

The study's findings and limits: HLA-C-restricted, CMV-specific TCR beta clonotypes were dominant ex vivo.

Germline values: CDR1 LNHNV, CDR2 YYDKDF (reference sequence). CDR3 size: 15 residues. Trimming pared 0 bases from V and 4 bases from J, leaving 10 bases between. TCRdb reprocessed the reads with MiXCR, giving one entry per CDR3 protein. The sample shows roughly 120,000 distinct CDR3 sequences, 25% to 30% of them seen only once. V and J are TRBV15 and TRBJ1-3; D gene uncertain. This TCR was recovered from a human donor in good health (CMV status not recorded). Some clones in this sample may be carry-over from other donors' samples. Sequencing used CD8+ T cells from cultured PBMCs, obtained from culture after CMV antigen stimulation. In nucleotides, the CDR3 is TGTGCCACCAGCAGAGATCGGGCGGGGGGAAACACCATATATTTT. Residues: CATSRDRAGGNTIYF.